A single sample is the source of the 30 T cell receptor beta chains below, sequenced in a study of Ad26.COV2.S vaccination and SARS-CoV-2 variants (dated by TCRdb to 2020 to 2023). The treatment or condition label of this sample denotes: 15 to 20 received Ad26.COV2.S at low or high dose, single or two shots; 5 received placebo; per-sample allocation not given. Repertoires of vaccine and placebo recipients were sequenced from samples collected on day 63 after the first injection. Library construction relied on the immunoSEQ multiplex PCR assay. TCRdb provides this immuneACCESS table in a form limited to in-frame rearrangements. Some clones are lacking; in checked studies, under half of them reflect an unresolved V gene, and why the rest are absent is not known. The sample data list approximately 410,000 clones, and roughly 90% of these were observed just once. The ten largest clones take up 3.6% of the sample.

Sequencing was performed on peripheral blood, taken in a trial of Ad26.COV2.S vaccine versus placebo. Receptors were obtained from a person between 18 and 65 years old who received the Ad26.COV2.S COVID-19 vaccine or a placebo.

This chain joins TRBV6-1 and TRBJ1-2; D unclear. Trimming shortened V by 2 bases and J by 4 bases, and 11 bases separated the two germline ends. The CDR3 is 14 residues long. Germline V gives CDR1 MNHNS, CDR2 SASEGT. The CDR3 sequence: CASSESSGAYGYTF. The CDR3 DNA follows: TGTGCCAGCAGTGAATCGTCAGGAGCCTATGGCTACACCTTC.

In its sample, this clone was seen once. The chain uses TRBV27 and TRBJ1-2; tentative D call: TRBD1 (5 bases). The CDR3 has 15 amino acids. Trimming left V 6 bases short and J 4 bases short, with 18 bases between. Germline CDR1 MNHEY, CDR2 SMNVEV (reference sequence). The CDR3 bases are TGTGCCAGCAGCCCGTCCCGATCGACAGTCTATGGCTACACCTTC. Translated: CASSPSRSTVYGYTF.

The chain couples TRBV2 to TRBJ2-5, with D possibly matching TRBD2 (6 bases). CDR3 length equals 16 residues. Trimming pared 4 bases from V and 5 bases from J, leaving 20 bases between. CDR1 is SNHLY and CDR2 is FYNNEI in the germline V gene. For the CDR3, the DNA is TGTGCCAGCAGTGGGCGAGGGACTCGGGAAGGGGAGACCCAGTACTTC. Translating it yields CASSGRGTREGETQYF.

On this clone: The sample contains more than one DNA sequence encoding this CDR3. This rearrangement joins TRBV5-1 to TRBJ1-1; possibly TRBD1 for D (5 bases). This CDR3 is 14 amino acids long. CDR1 is SGHRS, CDR2 YFSETQ, per germline. The V end was cut by 2 bases, the J end by 1 base, with 9 bases between. CDR3 loop: CASSFGTANTEAFF. As DNA, the CDR3 is TGCGCCAGCAGCTTCGGGACCGCGAACACTGAAGCTTTCTTT.

The rearrangement links TRBV5-1 to TRBJ1-6, with 10 bases identical to TRBD1. The germline CDR1 and CDR2 sequences are SGHRS and YFSETQ. Trimming removed 0 bases from V and 0 bases from J; junction bases left unmatched: 3. The CDR3 contains 18 residues. The CDR3 here is CASSLAGQGSSYNSPLHF. The CDR3 region has the DNA TGCGCCAGCAGCTTGGCGGGACAGGGGAGCTCCTATAATTCACCCCTCCACTTT. Looking up the rest from reference TRBV5-1 and TRBJ1-6 gives the full variable domain: KAGVTQTPRYLIKTRGQQVTLSCSPISGHRSVSWYQQTPGQGLQFLFEYFSETQRNKGNFPGRFSGRQFSNSRSEMNVSTLELGDSALYLCASSLAGQGSSYNSPLHFGNGTRLTVT.

V gene TRBV3-1 (or the pseudogene TRBV3-2) combines with J gene TRBJ1-2; no clear D gene. The V end was cut by 1 base, the J end by 4 bases, with 10 bases between. This CDR3 is 14 amino acids long. Germline CDR1 reads LGHDT; CDR2 reads YNNKEL (reference sequence). CDR3 sequence: CASSQVGGPYGYTF. CDR3 nucleotide sequence: TGTGCCAGCAGCCAAGTCGGTGGCCCCTATGGCTACACCTTC.

The DNA of the CDR3 is TGCGCCAGCAGCTCGACAGGGGGCCAAAACATTCAGTACTTC. The encoded protein is CASSSTGGQNIQYF. This chain links TRBV5-1 with TRBJ2-4; 10 nucleotides agree with TRBD1. The CDR3 has 14 residues. The V and J ends lost 3 bases and 5 bases, in that order; junction bases with no gene match: 2. The V gene's germline CDR1 is SGHRS and CDR2 YFSETQ. The entire variable domain, with the rest obtained from reference TRBV5-1 and TRBJ2-4, is as follows: KAGVTQTPRYLIKTRGQQVTLSCSPISGHRSVSWYQQTPGQGLQFLFEYFSETQRNKGNFPGRFSGRQFSNSRSEMNVSTLELGDSALYLCASSSTGGQNIQYFGAGTRLSVL.

The chain employs TRBV5-4 and TRBJ2-1, with D perhaps TRBD2 (6 bases). The CDR3 is 17 residues long. In germline, CDR1 is SGHNT, CDR2 YYREEE (reference sequence). The V and J ends lost 3 bases and 7 bases respectively, with 23 bases between them. The CDR3 DNA reads as TGTGCCAGCAGCTCGATAAGACCGGGGGTTAAGTGGAATGAGCAGTTCTTC. Translated: CASSSIRPGVKWNEQFF.

V and J are TRBV28 and TRBJ1-5; no definite D call. Germline loops: CDR1 MDHEN, CDR2 SYDVKM. The CDR3 extends over 14 amino acids. Trimming shortened V by 6 bases and J by 4 bases, and 13 bases separated the two germline ends. CDR3 bases: TGTGCCAGCAGCCCCCCCCTGCAGAATCAGCCCCAGCATTTT. It codes for CASSPPLQNQPQHF.

J is TRBJ2-7 and V is TRBV19; no clear D. This CDR3 is built from 12 residues. Germline CDR1 is LNHDA and CDR2 is SQIVND (reference sequence). Trimming took off 3 bases at V and 2 bases at J, with 5 bases between the two ends. CDR3 DNA sequence: TGTGCCAGTAGTATTGAACCCTACGAGCAGTACTTC. This sequence encodes CASSIEPYEQYF. Complete variable domain (other parts from reference TRBV19 and TRBJ2-7): DGGITQSPKYLFRKEGQNVTLSCEQNLNHDAMYWYRQDPGQGLRLIYYSQIVNDFQKGDIAEGYSVSREKKESFPLTVTSAQKNPTAFYLCASSIEPYEQYFGPGTRLTVT.

V is TRBV5-1 and J is TRBJ1-2, with D uncertain. V was trimmed by 5 bases and J by 5 bases, leaving 10 bases between them. Germline loops: CDR1 SGHRS, CDR2 YFSETQ. The CDR3 sequence is 12 residues long. The CDR3 DNA reads TGCGCCAGCAGTAGGGATGTGTATGGCTACACCTTC. Translated, it gives CASSRDVYGYTF. The whole variable domain, filled in from reference TRBV5-1 and TRBJ1-2, reads KAGVTQTPRYLIKTRGQQVTLSCSPISGHRSVSWYQQTPGQGLQFLFEYFSETQRNKGNFPGRFSGRQFSNSRSEMNVSTLELGDSALYLCASSRDVYGYTFGSGTRLTVV.

CDR3 protein: CASSQEEGTATDTQYF. In DNA form, the CDR3 reads TGTGCCAGCAGCCAAGAGGAGGGGACAGCCACAGATACGCAGTATTTT. The chain has TRBV14 and TRBJ2-3; TRBD1 might be the D (7 bases). This CDR3 spans 16 amino acids. Germline CDR1 and CDR2: SGHDN and FVKESK. The ends were cut back, 0 bases at V and 2 bases at J, with 12 bases in the middle.

This chain links TRBV30 with TRBJ1-6, with D possibly TRBD1 on 5 matching bases. Per germline, CDR1 GTSNPN and CDR2 SVGIG (reference sequence). The CDR3 extends over 13 amino acids. Between the trimmed V and J ends, which lost 0 bases and 10 bases, there was a span of 10 bases. The CDR3 reads CAWSVQELSPLHF. CDR3 DNA sequence: TGTGCCTGGAGTGTACAGGAGTTGTCACCCCTCCACTTT.

This clone was counted once. The rearrangement joins TRBV14 to TRBJ1-6; 9 nucleotides line up with TRBD1. V was clipped by 4 bases and J by 9 bases; unmatched bases: 7. This CDR3 contains 15 residues. Germline V gene data show CDR1 as SGHDN and CDR2 as FVKESK. The CDR3 here is CASSLRQGETSPLHF. CDR3 nucleotide sequence: TGTGCCAGCAGCCTCCGACAGGGGGAAACTTCACCCCTCCACTTT.

This clone was counted only a few times. The chain carries TRBV28 and TRBJ1-5, with a weak D call TRBD1 (6 bases). The CDR3 extends over 15 amino acids. CDR1 is MDHEN and CDR2 is SYDVKM in the germline V gene. The V and J ends lost 2 bases and 7 bases respectively, with 15 bases between them. Written as DNA, the CDR3 is TGTGCCAGCAGTTTAAGGGTCAGGGGTATGCAGCCCCAGCATTTT. This sequence encodes CASSLRVRGMQPQHF.

The chain links TRBV30 to TRBJ2-3, with a weak D call TRBD1 (5 bases). Germline CDR1 reads GTSNPN; CDR2 reads SVGIG (reference sequence). V was trimmed by 2 bases and J by 5 bases, leaving 20 bases between them. There are 16 residues in the CDR3. The CDR3 reads CAWSKLFRREGDTQYF. The CDR3 region has the DNA TGTGCCTGGAGTAAGCTTTTCCGCAGGGAAGGAGATACGCAGTATTTT.

The rearrangement joins TRBV19 to TRBJ1-5; D is perhaps TRBD1 (5 bases). The CDR3 runs to 15 residues. CDR1 is LNHDA and CDR2 is SQIVND in the germline V gene (reference sequence). With 6 bases removed from V and 6 bases from J, the gap between germline ends came to 18 bases. CDR3 residues: CASRLGGRQRQPQHF. CDR3 bases: TGTGCCAGTAGACTCGGGGGACGGCAACGTCAGCCCCAGCATTTT.

The V and J genes are TRBV19 and TRBJ2-5, with unresolved D. The CDR3 has 13 amino acids. V lost 5 bases and J lost 4, with 11 bases in between. Germline V gene data show CDR1 as LNHDA and CDR2 as SQIVND (reference sequence). The CDR3 nucleotides read TGTGCCAGTAGTGCAGTTTTTGGAGAGACCCAGTACTTC. Residues: CASSAVFGETQYF.

In nucleotides, the CDR3 is TGCGCCAGCAGCTTGGTCTTGGGTCCGACAGATACGCAGTATTTT. It codes for CASSLVLGPTDTQYF. The V call is TRBV5-1, the J call TRBJ2-3; no reliable D call. This CDR3 is 15 amino acids long. CDR1 is SGHRS, CDR2 YFSETQ, per germline. V lost 0 bases, J lost 3 bases, and 11 bases lay in between.

This chain's CDR3 is CASSRPGDSSRPTF. The DNA for the CDR3 is TGTGCCAGCAGCCGTCCAGGGGATAGCTCGCGCCCCACCTTC. The chain joins TRBV9 to TRBJ1-2, with TRBD1 as a possible D gene (6 bases). CDR1 SGDLS and CDR2 YYNGEE come from the germline V gene. With 4 bases removed from V and 13 bases from J, the gap between germline ends came to 23 bases. CDR3 length: 14 residues. Complete variable domain (other parts from reference TRBV9 and TRBJ1-2): DSGVTQTPKHLITATGQRVTLRCSPRSGDLSVYWYQQSLDQGLQFLIQYYNGEERAKGNILERFSAQQFPDLHSELNLSSLELGDSALYFCASSRPGDSSRPTFGSGTRLTVV.

The V call is TRBV4-3, the J call TRBJ1-5; D may be TRBD1 (5 bases). This CDR3 is built from 15 residues. V lost 1 base, J lost 7 bases, and 14 bases lay in between. CDR1 is LGHNA and CDR2 is YSLEER in the germline V gene. In DNA, the CDR3 is TGCGCCAGCAGCCAAGGCCGGGGGGTGGTCCAGCCCCAGCATTTT. Translating it yields CASSQGRGVVQPQHF.

V is TRBV6-2 or TRBV6-3 and J is TRBJ2-3; 10 bases match TRBD2. V lost 3 bases to trimming and J lost 8 bases; unmatched junction nucleotides: 23. The CDR3 has 20 amino acids. The V gene's germline CDR1 is MNHEY and CDR2 SVGEGT. The CDR3 bases are TGTGCCAGCAGTTATCCAGCGGGGGGGTTTGGGGTTCTGATGCATAGTACGCAGTATTTT. It yields the protein CASSYPAGGFGVLMHSTQYF.

This clone was seen once. The chain combines TRBV2 with TRBJ1-1; D perhaps matches TRBD1 (6 bases). V lost 4 bases to trimming and J lost 0 bases, with 9 bases between them. This CDR3 region has 14 residues. Per germline, CDR1 SNHLY and CDR2 FYNNEI. The CDR3 coding sequence is TGTGCCAGCAGTGGGGGACACCTGAACACTGAAGCTTTCTTT. Translation: CASSGGHLNTEAFF.

This sequence joins TRBV9 and TRBJ2-2, with 10 bases that match TRBD1. The CDR3 has 18 amino acids. Germline CDR1 SGDLS, CDR2 YYNGEE. With V trimmed by 0 bases and J by 4 bases, 9 bases remained unmatched. The CDR3 DNA reads as TGTGCCAGCAGCGTAGGAGGGACAGGGGATGTTGCCACCGGGGAGCTGTTTTTT. As protein: CASSVGGTGDVATGELFF. Full variable domain (missing parts from reference TRBV9 and TRBJ2-2): DSGVTQTPKHLITATGQRVTLRCSPRSGDLSVYWYQQSLDQGLQFLIQYYNGEERAKGNILERFSAQQFPDLHSELNLSSLELGDSALYFCASSVGGTGDVATGELFFGEGSRLTVL.

This chain uses TRBV25-1 with TRBJ1-2, with 8 nucleotides matching TRBD1. V lost 4 bases and J lost 7; bases outside the gene matches: 5. Germline lookup yields CDR1 MGHDK and CDR2 SYGVNS. The CDR3 is made up of 13 amino acids. The CDR3 nucleotides read TGTGCCAGCAGTGGGCAGGGGGCTTTTGGCTACACCTTC. Residues: CASSGQGAFGYTF.

The gene calls are TRBV6-1 and TRBJ2-1; 9 bases fit TRBD2. Trimming took 3 bases from V and 9 from J; bases not matched to a gene: 9. CDR3 length: 15 residues. Per germline, CDR1 MNHNS and CDR2 SASEGT. In nucleotides, the CDR3 is TGTGCCAGCAGTGATTGGGGCGGGGGGGCCGCTGAGCAGTTCTTC. The encoded protein is CASSDWGGGAAEQFF.

The V call is TRBV27, the J call TRBJ2-1; D is perhaps TRBD1 (6 bases). The length of the CDR3 is 14 residues. Germline-derived CDR1 and CDR2 are MNHEY and SMNVEV (reference sequence). The V and J ends lost 5 bases and 2 bases respectively, with 10 bases between them. The CDR3, as DNA: TGTGCCAGCAGTCTCAGGGGCACCTACAATGAGCAGTTCTTC. Its translation is CASSLRGTYNEQFF.

V gene TRBV20-1 combines with J gene TRBJ1-5; a possible D gene is TRBD1 (6 bases). Trimming removed 3 bases from V and 7 bases from J, with 7 bases in between. CDR1 DFQATT and CDR2 SNEGSKA come from the germline V gene (reference sequence). The CDR3 is 11 residues long. CDR3 sequence reads: CSASQGQPQHF. The CDR3 region has the DNA TGCAGTGCTAGCCAGGGGCAGCCCCAGCATTTT.

V is TRBV2 and J is TRBJ2-5; TRBD2 is a possible D gene (7 bases). CDR3 length: 13 amino acids. Germline values: CDR1 SNHLY, CDR2 FYNNEI. V lost 6 bases to trimming and J lost 4 bases, with 12 bases between them. CDR3 DNA: TGTGCCAGCAGGGGGGGGCCGGCAGAGACCCAGTACTTC. It specifies CASRGGPAETQYF.

This clone was seen a handful of times. The chain joins TRBV19 to TRBJ1-3, with 8 positions matching TRBD1. J lost 0 bases, V lost 8 bases, and 6 bases had no gene match. The germline V gene has CDR1 LNHDA and CDR2 SQIVND (reference sequence). The CDR3 extends over 15 amino acids. CDR3 sequence: CASYGTGASGNTIYF. The DNA of the CDR3 is TGTGCCAGTTACGGGACAGGAGCCTCTGGAAACACCATATATTTT.